What follows are 8 T cell receptor beta chains derived from one specimen sequenced in a study of blood T cell repertoires in COVID-19. Data came from immunoSEQ multiplex PCR; TCRdb stores just in-frame clones and leaves some out. Of about 200,000 clones in the sample, about 90% are singletons; the top ten hold 2.2%. What was sequenced was peripheral blood. All receptors come from a woman aged 45-65 years with acute or convalescent COVID-19.

The V and J genes are TRBV5-4 and TRBJ2-1, with 10 positions matching TRBD2. This CDR3 region has 16 residues. V lost 4 bases and J lost 4; bases outside the gene matches: 8. CDR1 SGHNT and CDR2 YYREEE come from the germline V gene (reference sequence). Here the CDR3 reads CASSKAPSGSYNEQFF. The CDR3 DNA is TGTGCCAGCAGCAAGGCCCCTAGCGGGAGTTACAATGAGCAGTTCTTC.

The genes are TRBV9 and TRBJ1-3; the D gene is possibly TRBD1 (5 bases). Germline CDR1 SGDLS, CDR2 YYNGEE. This CDR3 has 14 residues. Trimming pared 2 bases from V and 2 bases from J, leaving 8 bases between. CDR3 loop: CASSVGGTGNTIYF. CDR3 DNA: TGTGCCAGCAGCGTCGGGGGAACTGGAAACACCATATATTTT.

V usage is TRBV19 and J usage is TRBJ2-5, with D unresolved. Germline loops: CDR1 LNHDA, CDR2 SQIVND (reference sequence). The V gene lost 0 bases and the J gene lost 0 bases, with 8 bases spanning the gap. The CDR3 totals 15 residues. The CDR3 DNA sequence: TGTGCCAGTAGTATAGATTCCGGGTACCAAGAGACCCAGTACTTC. It yields the protein CASSIDSGYQETQYF.

V and J are TRBV29-1 and TRBJ2-1; 7 nucleotides align to TRBD2. The length of the CDR3 is 13 residues. The ends lost 5 bases at V and 2 bases at J; junction bases unmatched: 3. CDR1 is SQVTM, CDR2 ANQGSEA, per germline. The CDR3, as DNA: TGCAGCGTTCGACTAGCAACCTACAATGAGCAGTTCTTC. This codes for CSVRLATYNEQFF.

This rearrangement joins TRBV5-1 to TRBJ1-1; 7 bases agree with TRBD1. This CDR3 has 17 residues. Germline trimming cut 0 bases from V and 1 base from J; bases unmatched to any gene: 9. CDR1 and CDR2 (germline): SGHRS, YFSETQ. DNA for the CDR3: TGCGCCAGCAGCTTGGCTACTACGGGACAGCGGAACACTGAAGCTTTCTTT. It yields the protein CASSLATTGQRNTEAFF.

The chain carries TRBV18 and TRBJ1-1; TRBD1 is a possible D gene (6 bases). Germline CDR1 reads KGHSH; CDR2 reads LQKENI. CDR3 size: 17 residues. The V and J ends lost 1 base and 1 base respectively, with 16 bases between them. DNA of the CDR3: TGTGCCAGCTCACCACGCTACAGGGCGTTTGAGAACACTGAAGCTTTCTTT. Translation: CASSPRYRAFENTEAFF. Looking up the rest from reference TRBV18 and TRBJ1-1 gives the full variable domain: NAGVMQNPRHLVRRRGQEARLRCSPMKGHSHVYWYRQLPEEGLKFMVYLQKENIIDESGMPKERFSAEFPKEGPSILRIQQVVRGDSAAYFCASSPRYRAFENTEAFFGQGTRLTVV.

The CDR3 nucleotides are TGTGCCAGCAGCCAACGGGACAGGGGGTCGGTAGGGCCCCAGCATTTT. Translating gives CASSQRDRGSVGPQHF. This chain connects TRBV14 to TRBJ1-5; 11 nucleotides agree with TRBD1. The CDR3 is 16 residues long. The germline CDR1 and CDR2 sequences are SGHDN and FVKESK. J gave up 9 bases and V 2 bases, and 9 bases lay outside the gene matches.

The rearrangement uses TRBV27 and TRBJ2-6; tentative D call: TRBD1 (5 bases). CDR1 is MNHEY, CDR2 SMNVEV, per germline (reference sequence). The CDR3 has 15 residues. Trimming left V 7 bases short and J 4 bases short, with 14 bases between. The CDR3 DNA follows: TGTGCCAGCACGGACACCCCTCTGGGGGCCAACGTCCTGACTTTC. It codes for CASTDTPLGANVLTF.